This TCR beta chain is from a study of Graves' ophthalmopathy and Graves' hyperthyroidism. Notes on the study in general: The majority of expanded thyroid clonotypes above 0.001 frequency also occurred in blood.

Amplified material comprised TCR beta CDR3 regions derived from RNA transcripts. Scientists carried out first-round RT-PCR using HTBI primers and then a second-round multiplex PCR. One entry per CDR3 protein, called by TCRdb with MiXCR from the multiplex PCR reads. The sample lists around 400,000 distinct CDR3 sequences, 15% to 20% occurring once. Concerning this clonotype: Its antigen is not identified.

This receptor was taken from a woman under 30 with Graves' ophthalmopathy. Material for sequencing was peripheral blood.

CDR3 amino acids: CASSWGQGVLNSPLHF. For the CDR3, the DNA is TGTGCCAGCAGTTGGGGACAGGGGGTCCTCAATTCACCCCTCCACTTT. V usage is TRBV6-5 and J usage is TRBJ1-6, with 11 nucleotides matching TRBD1. The germline V gene encodes CDR1 MNHEY and CDR2 SVGAGI. The CDR3 contains 16 residues. Trimming took 4 bases from V and 7 from J; bases not matched to a gene: 6.